Listed here are 30 T cell receptor beta chains from one sample, sequenced in a study of metastatic and nonmetastatic thyroid tumors. No patient had received any treatment before thyroid surgery. Through MiXCR, TCRdb re-clonotyped the PCR reads. The sample shows tens of thousands of clones, around a quarter of them seen only once. Sequencing used blood. Receptors originate from a female donor with papillary thyroid cancer or a benign thyroid nodule (not recorded which). Some clones in this sample may be carry-over from other donors' samples.

This clone was counted a single time. The rearrangement uses TRBV11-2 and TRBJ2-5, with D hard to call. V was shortened by 2 bases and J by 4 bases, with 8 bases between the two germline ends. The germline gives CDR1 SGHAT, CDR2 FQNNGV. The CDR3 is made up of 13 amino acids. CDR3 coding DNA: TGTGCCAGCAGCTTAAGGACCACAGAGACCCAGTACTTC. Protein sequence: CASSLRTTETQYF.

The V call is TRBV7-2, the J call TRBJ2-3; D is unclear. This CDR3 is built from 13 residues. Germline loops: CDR1 SGHTA, CDR2 FQGNSA. Trimming pared 1 base from V and 10 bases from J, leaving 12 bases between. The CDR3 region has the DNA TGTGCCAGCAGCTTAGTGGGCGGTATGGCGCAGTATTTT. It translates to CASSLVGGMAQYF.

This clone was picked up many times. V is TRBV29-1 and J is TRBJ1-5; 7 bases map to TRBD1. This CDR3 contains 17 residues. Germline trimming cut 3 bases from V and 6 bases from J; bases unmatched to any gene: 17. Germline loops: CDR1 SQVTM, CDR2 ANQGSEA. The CDR3 DNA reads as TGCAGCGTTGATATGCGGGGACAGTTGGGATTGAGTCAGCCCCAGCATTTT. The encoded protein is CSVDMRGQLGLSQPQHF.

In its sample, this clone was seen many times. The V and J genes are TRBV5-6 and TRBJ2-5; 9 bases are shared with TRBD1. The trim removed 5 bases at V and 5 bases at J, leaving 10 bases unmatched. Per germline, CDR1 SGHDT and CDR2 YYEEEE. The CDR3 extends over 15 amino acids. The CDR3 nucleotides are TGTGCCAGCAGATTCGGACAGGGGAGGTTGGAGACCCAGTACTTC. Its translation is CASRFGQGRLETQYF.

This clone was recorded a few times. Just one base apart from a much larger clone, this may be a read error. The chain links TRBV6-1 to TRBJ2-1, with D tentatively TRBD2 (6 bases). CDR3 length: 14 residues. The germline gives CDR1 MNHNS, CDR2 SASEGT. CDR3 nucleotide sequence: TGTGCCAGCAGTCCGGGAGTCTCCTACAATGAGCGGTTCTTC. Translating gives CASSPGVSYNERFF.

There are many counts of this clone. The chain joins TRBV5-1 to TRBJ2-6; 7 positions agree with TRBD1. Germline trimming cut 3 bases from V and 2 bases from J; bases unmatched to any gene: 2. Looked up from germline, CDR1 is SGHRS and CDR2 is YFSETQ. This CDR3 contains 15 residues. The CDR3 DNA follows: TGCGCCAGCAGCTCCCAGGGGGCTGGGGCCAACGTCCTGACTTTC. It translates to CASSSQGAGANVLTF.

This clone was counted many times. The chain carries TRBV19 and TRBJ2-2; D gene ambiguous. The CDR3 length is 15 residues. Germline CDR1 LNHDA, CDR2 SQIVND (reference sequence). The V end was cut by 5 bases, the J end by 6 bases, with 16 bases between. The CDR3 spells CASSPDRGASGELFF. In DNA, the CDR3 is TGTGCCAGTAGTCCCGACCGCGGTGCGTCCGGGGAGCTGTTTTTT.

This clone was observed at least ten times. One base away lies a much larger clone, so this may be a sequencing read error. The gene calls are TRBV30 and TRBJ1-5; D may be TRBD1 (5 bases). The CDR3 totals 10 residues. V was cut by 8 bases and J by 5 bases, with 7 bases left in between. From germline, CDR1 is GTSNPN and CDR2 SVGIG (reference sequence). DNA of the CDR3: TGTGCCGTGGGGCATCAGCCCCAGCATTTT. This codes for CAVGHQPQHF.

In its sample, this clone was seen many times. The chain uses TRBV7-3 and TRBJ2-5; no clear D gene. The CDR3 is 13 residues long. Germline V lookup: CDR1 SGHTA, CDR2 FQGTGA. Trimming took 3 bases from V and 5 from J, leaving 10 bases between them. CDR3 nucleotides: TGTGCCAGCAGCTTCACATTATCGGAGACCCAGTACTTC. Amino acid sequence: CASSFTLSETQYF.

Details on this clone: The junction shows a germline mismatch at one end, possibly a read error. This chain links TRBV10-2 with TRBJ1-1; D is unclear. The CDR3 runs 13 residues. The germline V gene has CDR1 WSHSY and CDR2 SAAADI. CDR3 residues: CASHARGYTEPFF. CDR3 sequence (DNA): TGCGCCAGCCATGCCAGAGGGTACACTGAACCTTTCTTT.

This clone was detected many times. The CDR3 does not close with the conserved phenylalanine or tryptophan, likely indicating a read error. The chain joins TRBV28 to TRBJ1-2; tentative D call: TRBD1 (5 bases). CDR1 is MDHEN, CDR2 SYDVKM, per germline. The CDR3 consists of 13 residues. CDR3 in DNA: TGTGCCAGCAGTTCCAGGGCTAACGATGGCTACACCCTC. This translates into CASSSRANDGYTL.

This chain links TRBV6-5 with TRBJ2-2, with TRBD2 as a possible D gene (6 bases). V was shortened by 6 bases and J by 7 bases, with 27 bases between the two germline ends. Germline values: CDR1 MNHEY, CDR2 SVGAGI. There are 18 residues in the CDR3. The CDR3 protein is CASSPITSWRALHGELFF. The CDR3 region has the DNA TGTGCCAGCAGCCCGATCACTAGCTGGAGGGCCCTACACGGGGAGCTGTTTTTT.

The J gene is TRBJ2-3, the V gene TRBV11-2; tentative D call: TRBD1 (6 bases). Germline V gives CDR1 SGHAT, CDR2 FQNNGV. V was pared by 3 bases and J by 1 base, with 14 bases between. The CDR3 runs 16 residues. The CDR3 DNA is TGTGCCAGCAGCTTGGAACAGGGCCATCGCACAGATACGCAGTATTTT. Translation: CASSLEQGHRTDTQYF.

This clone has at least ten counts. The V gene is TRBV12-3 or TRBV12-4, the J gene TRBJ2-2, with 7 bases that match TRBD2. The V segment lost 2 bases and the J segment 4 bases; nucleotides outside the gene matches: 10. CDR3 length: 17 amino acids. Written as DNA, the CDR3 is TGTGCCAGCAGTTTATTGGTGGCGTGGGGGGGCACCGGGGAGCTGTTTTTT. Translation: CASSLLVAWGGTGELFF.

This clone was seen repeatedly, ten times or more. The rearrangement joins TRBV28 to TRBJ1-1; D uncertain. Trimming pared 3 bases from V and 3 bases from J, leaving 5 bases between. This CDR3 region has 12 residues. CDR1 MDHEN and CDR2 SYDVKM come from the germline V gene. The CDR3 region has the DNA TGTGCCAGCAGTTTTCGGGACACTGAAGCTTTCTTT. It is translated as CASSFRDTEAFF. The full variable domain, its missing parts supplied by reference TRBV28 and TRBJ1-1, is DVKVTQSSRYLVKRTGEKVFLECVQDMDHENMFWYRQDPGLGLRLIYFSYDVKMKEKGDIPEGYSVSREKKERFSLILESASTNQTSMYLCASSFRDTEAFFGQGTRLTVV.

This clone came up many times. Other nucleotide sequences from this sample produce the same CDR3. This chain links TRBV28 with TRBJ1-1; 9 bases are shared with TRBD1. The junction had 9 bases not matched to a gene; V was cut back by 5 bases and J by 5 bases. CDR3 length equals 15 residues. Germline-derived CDR1 and CDR2 are MDHEN and SYDVKM. CDR3 coding DNA: TGTGCCAGCAGTCCAAGACAGGGGGGGAGTACTGAAGCTTTCTTT. Protein product: CASSPRQGGSTEAFF.

In this sample, this clone turned up many times. The V call is TRBV3-1, the J call TRBJ2-2; the D gene could be TRBD1 or TRBD2 (5 bases each). The CDR3 length is 13 residues. The germline CDR1 and CDR2 sequences are LGHDT and YNNKEL (reference sequence). The ends were cut back, 2 bases at V and 6 bases at J, with 7 bases in the middle. CDR3 amino acids: CASSQPGPGELFF. CDR3 bases: TGTGCCAGCAGCCAACCGGGACCCGGGGAGCTGTTTTTT. Full variable domain (remainder filled in from reference TRBV3-1 and TRBJ2-2): DTAVSQTPKYLVTQMGNDKSIKCEQNLGHDTMYWYKQDSKKFLKIMFSYNNKELIINETVPNRFSPKSPDKAHLNLHINSLELGDSAVYFCASSQPGPGELFFGEGSRLTVL.

At least ten counts were recorded for this clone. The chain is built from TRBV9 and TRBJ2-5; D remains ambiguous. The CDR3 is 14 amino acids. Deletions cut 4 bases from V and 0 bases from J, with 10 bases between. Germline values: CDR1 SGDLS, CDR2 YYNGEE. CDR3 amino acids: CASSTQPYQETQYF. The CDR3 DNA is TGTGCCAGCAGCACCCAACCGTACCAAGAGACCCAGTACTTC.

At least ten counts were recorded for this clone. Distinct nucleotide sequences in the sample also encode this CDR3. The J gene is TRBJ2-5, the V gene TRBV14; 8 bases agree with TRBD2. This CDR3 is 16 amino acids long. V gave up 1 base and J gave up 0 bases; unmatched junction bases: 4. Germline-derived CDR1 and CDR2 are SGHDN and FVKESK. The CDR3 nucleotides read TGTGCCAGCAGCCAAGGCCTAGCGGGTTACCAAGAGACCCAGTACTTC. Translating it yields CASSQGLAGYQETQYF. Supplemented by reference TRBV14 and TRBJ2-5, the full variable domain reads EAGVTQFPSHSVIEKGQTVTLRCDPISGHDNLYWYRRVMGKEIKFLLHFVKESKQDESGMPNNRFLAERTGGTYSTLKVQPAELEDSGVYFCASSQGLAGYQETQYFGPGTRLLVL.

This clone came up a few times. The V and J genes are TRBV12-5 and TRBJ2-7; no reliable D call. This CDR3 is built from 11 residues. V dropped 8 bases and J dropped 3 bases, with 8 bases sitting between them. The germline V gene encodes CDR1 LGHNT and CDR2 FRNRAP. The CDR3 spells CASSMLYEQYF. The DNA for the CDR3 is TGTGCTAGTAGCATGCTCTACGAGCAGTACTTC.

This clone was counted between two and nine times. The CDR3 DNA follows: TGTGCCAGCAGTTTACCCGACAGGGGACGTGGCTATGGCTACACCTTC. Translating gives CASSLPDRGRGYGYTF. This chain links TRBV28 with TRBJ1-2, with 8 bases identical to TRBD1. The V gene end was trimmed by 2 bases and the J gene end by 4 bases; junction bases not matched to a gene: 9. Germline assignment: CDR1 MDHEN and CDR2 SYDVKM. CDR3 length: 16 amino acids.

By sample fraction, this clone is medium-sized. DNA for the CDR3: TGTGCCAGCAGCAGCCCCCAGGCGTCTGGGGCCAACGTCCTGACTTTC. Translating it yields CASSSPQASGANVLTF. This rearrangement joins TRBV6-1 to TRBJ2-6; the D is unclear. V shed 6 bases and J shed 1 base, with 13 bases lying between them. There are 16 residues in the CDR3. The germline V gene encodes CDR1 MNHNS and CDR2 SASEGT.

This clone showed up just a few times. V usage is TRBV12-3 or TRBV12-4 and J usage is TRBJ1-2, with TRBD1 as a possible D gene (5 bases). This CDR3 is built from 12 residues. The ends were cut back, 3 bases at V and 6 bases at J, with 8 bases in the middle. DNA for the CDR3: TGTGCCAGCAGTTTTGGGGGGAATGGCTACACCTTC. It yields the protein CASSFGGNGYTF.

By proportion, this clone is medium-sized. This chain uses TRBV11-2 with TRBJ2-7, with 10 bases that match TRBD2. The CDR3 spans 15 residues. Germline loops: CDR1 SGHAT, CDR2 FQNNGV. The V and J ends lost 3 bases and 2 bases, in that order; junction bases with no gene match: 4. CDR3 in amino acids: CASSFGTSETYEQYF. CDR3 in DNA: TGTGCCAGCAGCTTCGGGACTAGCGAAACCTACGAGCAGTACTTC.

This clone has only one observation. The conserved phenylalanine or tryptophan normally closing the CDR3 is absent here, so this likely arose from a read error. The CDR3 loop reads CASSLFIVDEQYL. The CDR3 nucleotides read TGTGCCAGCAGCTTGTTTATTGTAGACGAGCAGTACCTC. The V gene is TRBV5-6, the J gene TRBJ2-7; D unresolved. The germline gives CDR1 SGHDT, CDR2 YYEEEE. The CDR3 is 13 amino acids. V dropped 1 base and J dropped 5 bases, with 10 bases sitting between them.

A few counts support this clone. The junction departs from germline at one end; a sequencing error may be responsible. V usage is TRBV28 and J usage is TRBJ1-5, with TRBD1 matching over 7 bases. This CDR3 region has 14 residues. CDR1 is MDHEN and CDR2 is SYDVKM in the germline V gene. As DNA, the CDR3 is TGTGCCAGCAGTCCGGGACAGCTAATAAGTACCCAGAATTTT. It codes for CASSPGQLISTQNF.

CDR3 sequence reads: CASSLGYGGGNTIYF. DNA for the CDR3: TGTGCCAGCAGCTTAGGTTACGGGGGTGGAAACACCATATATTTT. This sequence joins TRBV7-6 and TRBJ1-3, with D possibly TRBD1 on 5 matching bases. V lost 1 base and J lost 3, with 10 bases in between. CDR1 and CDR2 from the germline V gene are SGHVS and FNYEAQ. This CDR3 has 15 amino acids.

This clone is medium-sized in the sample. This chain connects TRBV11-2 to TRBJ1-2; tentatively, D is TRBD1 (5 bases). V lost 1 base and J 4 bases, leaving 10 bases between the germline ends. Germline CDR1 reads SGHAT; CDR2 reads FQNNGV. The CDR3 contains 14 residues. The DNA for the CDR3 is TGTGCCAGCAGCTTAGGAGAGGGGCGCTATGGCTACACCTTC. Translating it yields CASSLGEGRYGYTF. The variable domain in full, with the rest retrieved from reference TRBV11-2 and TRBJ1-2, is EAGVAQSPRYKIIEKRQSVAFWCNPISGHATLYWYQQILGQGPKLLIQFQNNGVVDDSQLPKDRFSAERLKGVDSTLKIQPAKLEDSAVYLCASSLGEGRYGYTFGSGTRLTVV.

By share, this clone ranks as medium-sized (0.01 to 0.1%). The gene calls are TRBV6-2 or TRBV6-3 and TRBJ2-7; 11 positions agree with TRBD2. With V trimmed by 2 bases and J by 4 bases, 4 bases remained unmatched. The CDR3 has 15 residues. Germline V gene lookup returns CDR1 MNHEY and CDR2 SVGEGT. This CDR3 is CASSYPGTSGYEQYF. CDR3 coding DNA: TGTGCCAGCAGTTACCCCGGGACTAGCGGATACGAGCAGTACTTC.

Only a few counts were recorded for this clone. Compared with germline, one end of the junction differs, possibly owing to a read error. This chain connects TRBV28 to TRBJ1-2; D uncertain. CDR1 is MDHEN and CDR2 is SYDVKM in the germline V gene. The CDR3 totals 15 residues. CDR3 DNA sequence: TGTGCCAGCAGTTTAGGAGTGGTAGCTAACTATTGCTACACCTTC. Translated, it gives CASSLGVVANYCYTF.